This T cell receptor (beta chain) is drawn from a study of T cell responses to AZD1222 COVID-19 vaccine. Study outcomes and limitations: Once two AZD1222 doses were given, Spike-specific TCR breadth and depth went up. Baseline seropositivity characterized only a handful of AZD1222 recipients.

TCRdb keeps only in-frame clones here, not all; method: immunoSEQ multiplex PCR. The repertoire includes some 90,000 clones, 80% to 90% of them detected once, and about 8% sits in the top ten. The V gene end was trimmed by 5 bases and the J gene end by 6 bases; junction bases not matched to a gene: 9. CDR3 length: 16 amino acids. The germline gives CDR1 MNHEY, CDR2 SMNVEV (reference sequence). As concerns this clone: The antigen remains unidentified.

The chain joins TRBV27 to TRBJ2-1; 11 bases match TRBD2. The sequence was collected from an adult in good health. This sample comprised peripheral blood, obtained on day 0 of AZD1222 vaccination. CDR3 residues: CASSPRGLAGGNEQFF. The CDR3 nucleotides are TGTGCCAGCAGTCCCCGAGGGCTAGCGGGAGGCAATGAGCAGTTCTTC.